The next 25 T cell receptor beta chains were all read from a single sample in a study of cytomegalovirus exposure and HLA in healthy donors. Researchers ran the PCR with 60 Vbeta and 13 Jbeta primers. TCRdb keeps only in-frame clones here, not all; method: immunoSEQ multiplex PCR. The sample holds 90,000 to 150,000 clones, 60% to 80% seen once. What was sequenced was PBMCs. The receptors shown here come from a man aged 50-60 years in good health and CMV-seropositive.

The chain links TRBV27 to TRBJ1-4; 11 bases agree with TRBD1. Germline CDR1 MNHEY, CDR2 SMNVEV (reference sequence). The V segment lost 1 base and the J segment 6 bases; nucleotides outside the gene matches: 4. The CDR3 sequence is 16 residues long. DNA for the CDR3: TGTGCCAGCAGTTTATTTGGACAGGGGGCGCATGAAAAACTGTTTTTT. It is translated as CASSLFGQGAHEKLFF.

The CDR3 DNA sequence: TGCAGCGTTGTGAGATCTGGGGCCAACGTCCTGACTTTC. It encodes CSVVRSGANVLTF. The rearrangement links TRBV29-1 to TRBJ2-6; no definite D call. The CDR3 extends over 13 amino acids. Germline assignment: CDR1 SQVTM and CDR2 ANQGSEA. With 4 bases removed from V and 1 base from J, the gap between germline ends came to 5 bases.

This chain joins TRBV5-5 and TRBJ2-7, with 13 bases fitting TRBD2. This CDR3 spans 17 amino acids. Germline-derived CDR1 and CDR2 are SGHKS and YYEKEE (reference sequence). With 0 bases clipped from V and 2 bases from J, the junction kept 5 bases outside the gene matches. CDR3 protein: CASSLETSGRSTYEQYF. CDR3 in DNA: TGTGCCAGCAGCTTGGAGACTAGCGGGAGGTCGACCTACGAGCAGTACTTC. Variable domain in full (rest from reference TRBV5-5 and TRBJ2-7): DAGVTQSPTHLIKTRGQQVTLRCSPISGHKSVSWYQQVLGQGPQFIFQYYEKEERGRGNFPDRFSARQFPNYSSELNVNALLLGDSALYLCASSLETSGRSTYEQYFGPGTRLTVT.

The V and J genes are TRBV11-3 and TRBJ1-1, with a possible D match to TRBD1 (6 bases). The CDR3 covers 13 residues. Trimming shortened V by 1 base and J by 8 bases, and 11 bases separated the two germline ends. Germline assignment: CDR1 SGHNT and CDR2 YENEEA. The chain's CDR3 is CASSLVVGQEAFF. CDR3 bases: TGTGCCAGCAGCTTAGTCGTCGGACAGGAAGCTTTCTTT. Variable domain in full (rest from reference TRBV11-3 and TRBJ1-1): EAGVVQSPRYKIIEKKQPVAFWCNPISGHNTLYWYLQNLGQGPELLIRYENEEAVDDSQLPKDRFSAERLKGVDSTLKIQPAELGDSAVYLCASSLVVGQEAFFGQGTRLTVV.

This chain links TRBV7-2 with TRBJ2-7; 7 bases align to TRBD1. Germline CDR1 reads SGHTA; CDR2 reads FQGNSA. There are 14 residues in the CDR3. Trimming at V came to 3 bases and at J to 1 base, leaving 3 bases not matched to a gene. The CDR3 here is CASSFAGGSYEQYF. CDR3 in DNA: TGTGCCAGCAGCTTCGCAGGGGGATCCTACGAGCAGTACTTC.

The chain recombines TRBV7-9 with TRBJ1-2, with unresolved D. Looked up from germline, CDR1 is SEHNR and CDR2 is FQNEAQ (reference sequence). There are 13 residues in the CDR3. The V end was cut by 2 bases, the J end by 4 bases, with 8 bases between. CDR3 in DNA: TGTGCCAGCAGCTTAAGAACTGGCTATGGCTACACCTTC. It is translated as CASSLRTGYGYTF.

The chain joins TRBV6-5 to TRBJ2-1, with 8 bases identical to TRBD1. Germline CDR1 reads MNHEY; CDR2 reads SVGAGI. This CDR3 spans 15 amino acids. The trim removed 2 bases at V and 3 bases at J, leaving 3 bases unmatched. The CDR3 coding sequence is TGTGCCAGCAGTTACAGGGACAGGAACTACAATGAGCAGTTCTTC. Translating gives CASSYRDRNYNEQFF.

The CDR3 is CASSKGDSPTSTDTQYF. DNA of the CDR3: TGTGCCAGCAGCAAAGGAGACTCTCCTACTAGCACAGATACGCAGTATTTT. This chain links TRBV7-9 with TRBJ2-3; D remains ambiguous. CDR3 length: 17 residues. V shed 5 bases and J shed 0 bases, with 18 bases lying between them. Germline-derived CDR1 and CDR2 are SEHNR and FQNEAQ (reference sequence).

V is TRBV2 and J is TRBJ2-3; 9 bases line up with TRBD2. Trimming at V came to 6 bases and at J to 2 bases, leaving 6 bases not matched to a gene. The CDR3 totals 15 residues. Germline V CDR1 and CDR2: SNHLY, FYNNEI. The CDR3 coding sequence is TGTGCCAGCAGGCCCGGGACTAGCCACACAGATACGCAGTATTTT. Translation: CASRPGTSHTDTQYF.

The chain joins TRBV2 to TRBJ1-1; TRBD1 might be the D (5 bases). Trimming stripped 0 bases from V and 1 base from J, with 12 bases between. The CDR3 covers 16 residues. CDR1 SNHLY and CDR2 FYNNEI come from the germline V gene. The CDR3 spells CASSEALTGPNTEAFF. The DNA of the CDR3 is TGTGCCAGCAGTGAAGCGCTTACAGGTCCGAACACTGAAGCTTTCTTT. Looking up the rest from reference TRBV2 and TRBJ1-1 gives the full variable domain: EPEVTQTPSHQVTQMGQEVILRCVPISNHLYFYWYRQILGQKVEFLVSFYNNEISEKSEIFDDQFSVERPDGSNFTLKIRSTKLEDSAMYFCASSEALTGPNTEAFFGQGTRLTVV.

The rearrangement uses TRBV27 and TRBJ2-2; 10 bases match TRBD2. The CDR3 contains 17 residues. V lost 2 bases to trimming and J lost 3 bases; unmatched junction nucleotides: 6. Per the germline V gene, CDR1 is MNHEY and CDR2 is SMNVEV (reference sequence). The CDR3 DNA follows: TGTGCCAGCAGTTTAGAAGGACTAGCGGTTTACACCGGGGAGCTGTTTTTT. It specifies CASSLEGLAVYTGELFF.

The CDR3 loop is CASSARASTGGQETQYF. CDR3 DNA: TGTGCCAGTAGTGCCCGAGCCTCGACGGGGGGACAAGAGACCCAGTACTTC. The chain has TRBV19 and TRBJ2-5, with 7 bases matching TRBD2. Germline loops: CDR1 LNHDA, CDR2 SQIVND (reference sequence). The CDR3 is made up of 17 amino acids. J lost 2 bases, V lost 5 bases, and 14 bases had no gene match.

V is TRBV18 and J is TRBJ2-5; 10 positions agree with TRBD1. The DNA end is a closer match to TRBJ2-7, so the J assignment may be wrong. The CDR3 extends over 14 amino acids. CDR1 and CDR2 (germline): KGHSH, LQKENI. Written as DNA, the CDR3 is TGTGCCAGCTCACCCGACAGGGGGCAATACGAGCAGTACTTC. Its protein is CASSPDRGQYEQYF.

J is TRBJ2-1 and V is TRBV7-2, with a weak D call TRBD1 (6 bases). Looked up from germline, CDR1 is SGHTA and CDR2 is FQGNSA. Trimming took 5 bases from V and 5 from J, leaving 13 bases between them. This CDR3 is built from 14 residues. The CDR3 coding sequence is TGTGCCAGCAGCCTTACAGGGCCCCACAATGAGCAGTTCTTC. Protein: CASSLTGPHNEQFF.

The chain is built from TRBV18 and TRBJ2-5; D remains ambiguous. This CDR3 is 13 amino acids long. Trimming stripped 2 bases from V and 2 bases from J, with 6 bases between. Looked up from germline, CDR1 is KGHSH and CDR2 is LQKENI. The CDR3 protein is CASSPNQQETQYF. Here the CDR3 DNA reads TGTGCCAGCTCACCAAACCAGCAAGAGACCCAGTACTTC.

The V call is TRBV7-9, the J call TRBJ2-3; a possible D gene is TRBD2 (5 bases). Deletions cut 1 base from V and 2 bases from J, with 16 bases between. CDR1 SEHNR and CDR2 FQNEAQ come from the germline V gene (reference sequence). The CDR3 runs to 17 residues. The CDR3 loop is CASSLGFGSTFTDTQYF. For the CDR3, the DNA is TGTGCCAGCAGCTTAGGGTTTGGGAGCACCTTCACAGATACGCAGTATTTT.

This clone was recorded only once. The chain combines TRBV18 with TRBJ2-1; TRBD2 matches at 10 bases. V was pared by 6 bases and J by 5 bases, with 4 bases of the junction left unmatched. In germline, CDR1 is KGHSH, CDR2 LQKENI. CDR3 length: 14 residues. CDR3 DNA sequence: TGTGCCAGCTCGTGGACTAGCGGCCACAATGAGCAGTTCTTC. Its protein is CASSWTSGHNEQFF.

This chain links TRBV18 with TRBJ1-1; 8 bases line up with TRBD1. The CDR3 has 15 residues. In germline, CDR1 is KGHSH, CDR2 LQKENI. V was pared by 3 bases and J by 1 base, with 4 bases of the junction left unmatched. The CDR3 DNA reads TGTGCCAGCTCACCCCCGGGGACAGGGAACACTGAAGCTTTCTTT. Translating it yields CASSPPGTGNTEAFF.

V usage is TRBV5-1 and J usage is TRBJ1-4; maybe TRBD1 (6 bases). The germline CDR1 and CDR2 sequences are SGHRS and YFSETQ. The CDR3 extends over 16 amino acids. With 4 bases removed from V and 8 bases from J, the gap between germline ends came to 21 bases. CDR3 protein: CASSVGMGDIREKLFF. DNA for the CDR3: TGCGCCAGCAGCGTTGGGATGGGGGACATACGGGAAAAACTGTTTTTT.

This clone was detected a few times. J is TRBJ1-1 and V is TRBV29-1; D is unresolved. CDR3 length equals 12 residues. Germline CDR1 reads SQVTM; CDR2 reads ANQGSEA. The CDR3 DNA follows: TGCACAGTTCGTGGGCCGAACACTGAAGCTTTCTTT. Translating gives CTVRGPNTEAFF.

V gene TRBV7-9 combines with J gene TRBJ1-1; 9 bases are a match to TRBD1. Germline CDR1 and CDR2: SEHNR and FQNEAQ (reference sequence). CDR3 length: 15 amino acids. V lost 1 base, J lost 2 bases, and 2 bases stayed unmatched. CDR3 loop: CASSLGDRANTEAFF. CDR3 coding DNA: TGTGCCAGCAGCTTAGGGGACAGGGCTAACACTGAAGCTTTCTTT. The full variable domain, its missing parts supplied by reference TRBV7-9 and TRBJ1-1, is DTGVSQNPRHKITKRGQNVTFRCDPISEHNRLYWYRQTLGQGPEFLTYFQNEAQLEKSRLLSDRFSAERPKGSFSTLEIQRTEQGDSAMYLCASSLGDRANTEAFFGQGTRLTVV.

This chain uses TRBV25-1 with TRBJ2-3; D possibly corresponds to TRBD2 (5 bases). CDR3 length: 17 residues. V was pared by 8 bases and J by 4 bases, with 25 bases between. Germline V CDR1 and CDR2: MGHDK, SYGVNS. The CDR3, as DNA: TGTGCCAGCGGAGAGTTGGGTGTTAGCCAGAGGGCAGATACGCAGTATTTT. It is translated as CASGELGVSQRADTQYF. Supplemented by reference TRBV25-1 and TRBJ2-3, the full variable domain reads EADIYQTPRYLVIGTGKKITLECSQTMGHDKMYWYQQDPGMELHLIHYSYGVNSTEKGDLSSESTVSRIRTEHFPLTLESARPSHTSQYLCASGELGVSQRADTQYFGPGTRLTVL.

This sequence joins TRBV7-9 and TRBJ1-3; D perhaps matches TRBD1 (6 bases). Germline-derived CDR1 and CDR2 are SEHNR and FQNEAQ (reference sequence). The V and J ends lost 5 bases and 2 bases respectively, with 16 bases between them. The CDR3 runs 16 residues. The CDR3 sequence: CASSLQGMSPGNTIYF. DNA of the CDR3: TGTGCCAGCAGCCTCCAGGGGATGTCGCCTGGAAACACCATATATTTT.

The rearrangement joins TRBV20-1 to TRBJ1-4; tentatively, D is TRBD1 (5 bases). Looked up from germline, CDR1 is DFQATT and CDR2 is SNEGSKA (reference sequence). Trimming cost V 5 bases and J 8 bases, with 9 bases left between them. The CDR3 has 11 residues. The CDR3 nucleotides read TGCAGTGCTCCAGGGAGGGAAAAACTGTTTTTT. Its translation: CSAPGREKLFF.

This clone showed up just once. The chain couples TRBV27 to TRBJ2-5; 7 bases agree with TRBD1. The germline gives CDR1 MNHEY, CDR2 SMNVEV (reference sequence). This CDR3 is built from 14 residues. Trimming took 4 bases from V and 6 from J; bases not matched to a gene: 8. The CDR3 region has the DNA TGTGCCAGCAGTTCCCTGACAGGGTGGAAGACCCAGTACTTC. This translates into CASSSLTGWKTQYF.